Listed below are T cell receptor beta chains from one sample, sequenced in a study of regulatory T cells in long-lasting Graves disease. One entry per CDR3 protein results from TCRdb running MiXCR on the multiplex PCR reads. The sample lists more than 450,000 distinct CDR3 sequences; roughly 17% were seen once. This sample was shared with a second study, whose subject was T cells in Graves' hyperthyroidism and ophthalmopathy.

Specimen: peripheral blood mononuclear cells (PBMCs), collected at new diagnosis, from a patient treated with antithyroid drugs. These receptor sequences come from a man aged 35 to 55 with Graves disease. Each CDR3 is given with its conserved first and last residue. Each record gives: clone size, D gene, V gene, J gene, CDR3 DNA, CDR3 protein. D genes are given only for firm matches. For some rows the clone size is stated as once, few or many, or as a class when expanded; others skip it.

clone size: -
D gene: -
V gene: TRBV15
J gene: TRBJ2-2
CDR3 DNA: TGTGCCACCAGCAGGCCGGGCCCAAACACCGGGGAGCTGTTTTTT
CDR3 protein: CATSRPGPNTGELFF

clone size: -
D gene: -
V gene: TRBV4-2
J gene: TRBJ2-7
CDR3 DNA: TGTGCCAGCAGCCAAGACAACGGGCTTTTCTACGAGCAGTACTTC
CDR3 protein: CASSQDNGLFYEQYF

clone size: few
D gene: -
V gene: TRBV12-3/TRBV12-4
J gene: TRBJ1-1
CDR3 DNA: TGTGCCAGCAGACCGCAATTGGGGAACACTGAAGCTTTCTTT
CDR3 protein: CASRPQLGNTEAFF

clone size: many
D gene: -
V gene: TRBV6-5
J gene: TRBJ2-1
CDR3 DNA: TGTGCCAGCAGTTACTCGTGGAGCTCCTACAATGAGCAGTTCTTC
CDR3 protein: CASSYSWSSYNEQFF

clone size: -
D gene: -
V gene: TRBV28
J gene: TRBJ2-5
CDR3 DNA: TGTGCCAGCAGTTTGGGCCCCCGGGCCCAGTACTTC
CDR3 protein: CASSLGPRAQYF

clone size: many
D gene: TRBD1
V gene: TRBV29-1
J gene: TRBJ2-2
CDR3 DNA: TGCAGCGCTTCGGGACAGGGGTTAACGACCGGGGAGCTGTTTTTT
CDR3 protein: CSASGQGLTTGELFF

clone size: -
D gene: -
V gene: TRBV19
J gene: TRBJ2-1
CDR3 DNA: TGTGCCAGTAGTAGCGGGATGACCCCCTACAATGAGCAGTTCTTC
CDR3 protein: CASSSGMTPYNEQFF

clone size: -
D gene: TRBD2
V gene: TRBV20-1
J gene: TRBJ2-7
CDR3 DNA: TGCAGTGCTAGAGTGGGACTAGCGGGAGTGATCGAGCAGTACTTC
CDR3 protein: CSARVGLAGVIEQYF

clone size: many
D gene: TRBD2
V gene: TRBV11-2
J gene: TRBJ2-7
CDR3 DNA: TGTGCCAGCAGCTTAGAACTAGCGGCCTCCTCCTACGAGCAGTACTTC
CDR3 protein: CASSLELAASSYEQYF

clone size: -
D gene: TRBD2
V gene: TRBV29-1
J gene: TRBJ2-5
CDR3 DNA: TGCAGCGCCGCGACTAGCGCGTACCAAGAGACCCAGTACTTC
CDR3 protein: CSAATSAYQETQYF

clone size: many
D gene: -
V gene: TRBV11-3
J gene: TRBJ2-3
CDR3 DNA: TGTGCCAGCAGCTTGGGAGACCCCAGAGATACGCAGTATTTT
CDR3 protein: CASSLGDPRDTQYF

clone size: few
D gene: -
V gene: TRBV25-1
J gene: TRBJ1-2
CDR3 DNA: TGTGCCAGCAGTGAACTCCACCTTTTTGATGGCTACACCTTC
CDR3 protein: CASSELHLFDGYTF

clone size: -
D gene: -
V gene: TRBV7-9
J gene: TRBJ1-1
CDR3 DNA: TGTGCCGGCAGCCCCCAAATAAGAGGCACTGAAGCTTTCTTT
CDR3 protein: CAGSPQIRGTEAFF

clone size: -
D gene: TRBD1
V gene: TRBV19
J gene: TRBJ1-1
CDR3 DNA: TGTGCCAGTAGTATAGGGACAGGGGGCAACACTGAAGCTTTCTTT
CDR3 protein: CASSIGTGGNTEAFF

clone size: many
D gene: -
V gene: TRBV18
J gene: TRBJ2-1
CDR3 DNA: TGTGCCAGCTCACCCGCGGGTTTCTCCTACAATGAGCAGTTCTTC
CDR3 protein: CASSPAGFSYNEQFF

clone size: -
D gene: -
V gene: TRBV28
J gene: TRBJ2-1
CDR3 DNA: TGTGCCAGCATCGGGCAGCACAATGAGCAGTTCTTC
CDR3 protein: CASIGQHNEQFF

clone size: few
D gene: -
V gene: TRBV30
J gene: TRBJ2-7
CDR3 DNA: TGTGCCTGGAGTGGGCCGGGGAAGAGGGAGCAGTACTTC
CDR3 protein: CAWSGPGKREQYF

clone size: many
D gene: TRBD1
V gene: TRBV3-1
J gene: TRBJ2-1
CDR3 DNA: TGTGCCAGCAGCCTAAACTTAGGGGGCCTACTTGGCAATGAGCAGTTCTTC
CDR3 protein: CASSLNLGGLLGNEQFF

clone size: many
D gene: TRBD2
V gene: TRBV7-2
J gene: TRBJ2-7
CDR3 DNA: TGTGCCAGCAGAGGACTAGCGCCATCCTACGAGCAGTACTTC
CDR3 protein: CASRGLAPSYEQYF

clone size: -
D gene: -
V gene: TRBV4-1
J gene: TRBJ1-2
CDR3 DNA: TGCGCCAGCAGCTCCGGGCAGGGCAAATACTATGGCTACACCTTC
CDR3 protein: CASSSGQGKYYGYTF

clone size: many
D gene: -
V gene: TRBV11-3
J gene: TRBJ2-3
CDR3 DNA: TGTGCCAGCAGCTCAGAGGTTCCAGATACGCAGTATTTT
CDR3 protein: CASSSEVPDTQYF

clone size: few
D gene: -
V gene: TRBV7-2
J gene: TRBJ1-1
CDR3 DNA: TGTGCCAGCAGCTTAGTTCCTCGGGGGAACACTGAAGCTTTCTTT
CDR3 protein: CASSLVPRGNTEAFF

clone size: many
D gene: TRBD2
V gene: TRBV12-3/TRBV12-4
J gene: TRBJ2-5
CDR3 DNA: TGTGCCAGCAGTTCCCCGGGTGGGGGACTAGCTGAGACCCAGTACTTC
CDR3 protein: CASSSPGGGLAETQYF

clone size: many
D gene: TRBD2
V gene: TRBV30
J gene: TRBJ2-1
CDR3 DNA: TGTGCCTGGAGTAGCGGGAGTCACGGTGAGCAGTTCTTC
CDR3 protein: CAWSSGSHGEQFF

clone size: few
D gene: -
V gene: TRBV6-2/TRBV6-3
J gene: TRBJ2-1
CDR3 DNA: TGTGCCAGCAGTTACGTAGAGGCCTACAATGAGCAGTTCTTC
CDR3 protein: CASSYVEAYNEQFF

clone size: few
D gene: -
V gene: TRBV7-2
J gene: TRBJ2-4
CDR3 DNA: TGTGCCAGCAGCTTAAGGGGCAGGGAGAACATTCAGTACTTC
CDR3 protein: CASSLRGRENIQYF

clone size: many
D gene: TRBD2
V gene: TRBV30
J gene: TRBJ2-7
CDR3 DNA: TGTGCCCGTCGGACTAGCGGGACCTACGAGCAGTACTTC
CDR3 protein: CARRTSGTYEQYF

clone size: -
D gene: -
V gene: TRBV6-6
J gene: TRBJ2-1
CDR3 DNA: TGTGCCAGCAGTTACTCGAGACCCCATGAGCAGTTCTTC
CDR3 protein: CASSYSRPHEQFF

clone size: many
D gene: -
V gene: TRBV5-1
J gene: TRBJ2-7
CDR3 DNA: TGCGCCAGCAGCTTAAGACAGCCGGCGGGACCCCCCTACGAGCAGTACTTC
CDR3 protein: CASSLRQPAGPPYEQYF

clone size: few
D gene: TRBD1
V gene: TRBV13
J gene: TRBJ2-1
CDR3 DNA: TGTGCCAGCAGCCCCGGGACAGGGGGCGCGGTGCAGTTCTTC
CDR3 protein: CASSPGTGGAVQFF

clone size: few
D gene: TRBD2
V gene: TRBV7-9
J gene: TRBJ2-1
CDR3 DNA: TGTGCCAGCAGCTTAGGGCTAGCGGGACCCGCAGGTGAGCAGTTCTTC
CDR3 protein: CASSLGLAGPAGEQFF

clone size: many
D gene: -
V gene: TRBV6-2/TRBV6-3
J gene: TRBJ1-1
CDR3 DNA: TGTGCCAGCAGTTACGCTCCGCCGGCAATCAAAGCTTTCTTT
CDR3 protein: CASSYAPPAIKAFF

clone size: -
D gene: TRBD2
V gene: TRBV20-1
J gene: TRBJ2-3
CDR3 DNA: TGCAGTGCTACACAGTTAGCGGGAGGGTCGGCGCAGTATTTT
CDR3 protein: CSATQLAGGSAQYF

clone size: many
D gene: -
V gene: TRBV11-2
J gene: TRBJ2-1
CDR3 DNA: TGTGCCAGCAGCCCCGGCAATGAGCAGTTCTTC
CDR3 protein: CASSPGNEQFF

clone size: many
D gene: TRBD1
V gene: TRBV6-5
J gene: TRBJ1-1
CDR3 DNA: TGTGCCAGCAGTTACGAACCGGGACAGGAAGCTTTCTTT
CDR3 protein: CASSYEPGQEAFF

clone size: few
D gene: TRBD2
V gene: TRBV15
J gene: TRBJ2-1
CDR3 DNA: TGTGCCACCAGCAGAGGACTAGCGGGGGACAATGAGCAGTTCTTC
CDR3 protein: CATSRGLAGDNEQFF

clone size: few
D gene: -
V gene: TRBV5-1
J gene: TRBJ2-5
CDR3 DNA: TGCGCCAGCAGCGGAGGGCTCGGACTCATTCAAGAGACCCAGTACTTC
CDR3 protein: CASSGGLGLIQETQYF

clone size: -
D gene: -
V gene: TRBV20-1
J gene: TRBJ2-4
CDR3 DNA: TGCAGTGCTAGAGAAGCGGCCGTGGCCAAAAACATTCAGTACTTC
CDR3 protein: CSAREAAVAKNIQYF

clone size: many
D gene: TRBD2
V gene: TRBV5-1
J gene: TRBJ2-1
CDR3 DNA: TGCGCCAGCAGACTGCTAGCGGGAGGATACAATGAGCAGTTCTTC
CDR3 protein: CASRLLAGGYNEQFF

clone size: few
D gene: TRBD1
V gene: TRBV28
J gene: TRBJ2-7
CDR3 DNA: TGTGCCAGCAAGAGGGGGACAGGGGGTTACGAGCAGTACTTC
CDR3 protein: CASKRGTGGYEQYF

clone size: -
D gene: TRBD2
V gene: TRBV20-1
J gene: TRBJ2-7
CDR3 DNA: TGCAGTGTCACCGGGGGACTAGCGGGAGCCCGCTCCTACGAGCAGTACTTC
CDR3 protein: CSVTGGLAGARSYEQYF

clone size: many
D gene: -
V gene: TRBV11-3
J gene: TRBJ1-1
CDR3 DNA: TGTGCCAGCAGCTTCAACCCCGAACCAACTGAAGCTTTCTTT
CDR3 protein: CASSFNPEPTEAFF

clone size: many
D gene: -
V gene: TRBV5-1
J gene: TRBJ1-1
CDR3 DNA: TGCGCCAGCAGCTTTAAGCAGAACACTGAAGCTTTCTTT
CDR3 protein: CASSFKQNTEAFF

clone size: few
D gene: -
V gene: TRBV7-2
J gene: TRBJ2-5
CDR3 DNA: TGTGCCAGCAGCAACCCTTGGGACTACCAAGAGACCCAGTACTTC
CDR3 protein: CASSNPWDYQETQYF

clone size: many
D gene: -
V gene: TRBV2
J gene: TRBJ2-3
CDR3 DNA: TGTGCCAGACAGGAGGGAATGGGCACAGATACGCAGTATTTT
CDR3 protein: CARQEGMGTDTQYF

clone size: many
D gene: -
V gene: TRBV6-1
J gene: TRBJ2-1
CDR3 DNA: TGTGCCAGCAGTCCCTTTGGGAAAGGGACCTACAATGAGCAGTTCTTC
CDR3 protein: CASSPFGKGTYNEQFF

clone size: many
D gene: TRBD1
V gene: TRBV5-1
J gene: TRBJ2-5
CDR3 DNA: TGCGCCAGCAGCCCCTGGACAGGGGGCTTTGGGGAGACCCAGTACTTC
CDR3 protein: CASSPWTGGFGETQYF

clone size: many
D gene: -
V gene: TRBV7-3
J gene: TRBJ1-1
CDR3 DNA: TGTGCCAGCAGCTTAGTCCAGGTGATGAACACTGAAGCTTTCTTT
CDR3 protein: CASSLVQVMNTEAFF

clone size: few
D gene: -
V gene: TRBV20-1
J gene: TRBJ2-7
CDR3 DNA: TGCAGTGCTAGAGGGTCTGAATCCAACTACGAGCAGTACTTC
CDR3 protein: CSARGSESNYEQYF

clone size: many
D gene: -
V gene: TRBV5-1
J gene: TRBJ1-1
CDR3 DNA: TGTGCCAGCAGCTTTGAGCCCACTGAAGCTTTCTTT
CDR3 protein: CASSFEPTEAFF

clone size: many
D gene: -
V gene: TRBV6-1
J gene: TRBJ2-7
CDR3 DNA: TGTGCCAGCAGCCCACCAGTAGGCGATTGGTCCTACGAGCAGTACTTC
CDR3 protein: CASSPPVGDWSYEQYF

clone size: many
D gene: -
V gene: TRBV6-2/TRBV6-3
J gene: TRBJ2-7
CDR3 DNA: TGTGCCAGCAGGACTACAGGTTCGTCCTACGAGCAGTACTTC
CDR3 protein: CASRTTGSSYEQYF

clone size: -
D gene: -
V gene: TRBV9
J gene: TRBJ2-4
CDR3 DNA: TGTGCCAGCAGCGTAGAGGGCACAGGGACCAAAAACATTCAGTACTTC
CDR3 protein: CASSVEGTGTKNIQYF

clone size: many
D gene: -
V gene: TRBV28
J gene: TRBJ2-5
CDR3 DNA: TGTGCCAGCAGTGATACAGGTGTGGAGACCCAGTACTTC
CDR3 protein: CASSDTGVETQYF

clone size: few
D gene: TRBD1
V gene: TRBV5-6
J gene: TRBJ2-3
CDR3 DNA: TGTGCCAGCATCCTAAACGGACAGGGGCGAGAAGATACGCAGTATTTT
CDR3 protein: CASILNGQGREDTQYF

clone size: many
D gene: TRBD2
V gene: TRBV12-3/TRBV12-4
J gene: TRBJ2-7
CDR3 DNA: TGTGCCAGCAGTTTAGTACTAGCGGGAGTGAGCTCCTACGAGCAGTACTTC
CDR3 protein: CASSLVLAGVSSYEQYF

clone size: few
D gene: TRBD1
V gene: TRBV27
J gene: TRBJ2-7
CDR3 DNA: TGTGCCAGTGCGGGACAGGGAGTCGAGCAGTACTTC
CDR3 protein: CASAGQGVEQYF

clone size: many
D gene: TRBD2
V gene: TRBV20-1
J gene: TRBJ2-1
CDR3 DNA: TGCAGTGCTAGAGATCTCCTAGCGGGGACCTACAATGAGCAGTTCTTC
CDR3 protein: CSARDLLAGTYNEQFF

clone size: many
D gene: TRBD2
V gene: TRBV29-1
J gene: TRBJ2-1
CDR3 DNA: TGCAGCGTGGGGACTAGCGGGAGAAATGAGCAGTTCTTC
CDR3 protein: CSVGTSGRNEQFF